These 5 T cell receptor beta chains were all obtained from the same sample, sequenced in a study of cytomegalovirus exposure and HLA in healthy donors. Vbeta (60) and Jbeta (13) primers were used in the PCR. Sequencing was performed with immunoSEQ multiplex PCR; in TCRdb, only in-frame clones are kept and a portion is missing. The sample contains under 200,000 clones, approximately 83% of which appear only once. Material: PBMCs. These receptors originate from a young man in good health and CMV-seropositive.

The rearrangement joins TRBV6-5 to TRBJ1-2; 8 bases agree with TRBD1. With V trimmed by 6 bases and J by 4 bases, 10 bases remained unmatched. This CDR3 region has 15 residues. Germline CDR1 MNHEY, CDR2 SVGAGI. CDR3 in amino acids: CASSETGTGIYGYTF. The DNA of the CDR3 is TGTGCCAGCAGCGAAACCGGGACAGGAATCTATGGCTACACCTTC.

The chain joins TRBV9 to TRBJ1-5, with 11 bases lining up with TRBD1. CDR3 length: 15 amino acids. Germline CDR1 is SGDLS and CDR2 is YYNGEE. The V and J ends lost 0 bases and 6 bases, in that order; junction bases with no gene match: 2. The CDR3 here is CASSVGTGGTQPQHF. DNA for the CDR3: TGTGCCAGCAGCGTAGGGACAGGGGGCACTCAGCCCCAGCATTTT.

V usage is TRBV7-9 and J usage is TRBJ2-7, with 7 bases matching TRBD1. This CDR3 contains 15 residues. The germline V gene has CDR1 SEHNR and CDR2 FQNEAQ (reference sequence). V dropped 3 bases and J dropped 0; count of bases not matched to a gene: 5. CDR3 amino acids: CASSFTGQNSYEQYF. The DNA of the CDR3 is TGTGCCAGCAGCTTTACGGGACAGAACTCCTACGAGCAGTACTTC.

The rearrangement joins TRBV6-4 to TRBJ1-1, with D perhaps matching TRBD1 (5 bases). Trimming cost V 1 base and J 1 base, with 7 bases left between them. Germline loops: CDR1 MRHNA, CDR2 SNTAGT. The CDR3 length is 14 residues. CDR3 nucleotide sequence: TGTGCCAGCAGTGACTGGGGCTCGAACACTGAAGCTTTCTTT. Its translation: CASSDWGSNTEAFF.

This chain connects TRBV27 to TRBJ2-2; maybe TRBD1 (7 bases). V shed 3 bases and J shed 1 base, with 15 bases lying between them. The CDR3 sequence is 17 residues long. Germline V gene data show CDR1 as MNHEY and CDR2 as SMNVEV (reference sequence). The CDR3 sequence: CASSFRTGGGNTGELFF. CDR3 sequence (DNA): TGTGCCAGCAGTTTCCGGACAGGAGGGGGGAACACCGGGGAGCTGTTTTTT.